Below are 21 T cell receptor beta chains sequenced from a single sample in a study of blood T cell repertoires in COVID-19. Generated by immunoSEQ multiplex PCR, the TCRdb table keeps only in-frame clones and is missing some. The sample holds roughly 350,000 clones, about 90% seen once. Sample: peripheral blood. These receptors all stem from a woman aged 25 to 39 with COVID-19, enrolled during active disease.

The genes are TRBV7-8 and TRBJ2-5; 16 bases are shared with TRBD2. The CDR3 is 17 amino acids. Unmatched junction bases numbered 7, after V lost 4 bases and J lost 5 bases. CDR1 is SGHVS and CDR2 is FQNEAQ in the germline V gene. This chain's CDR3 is CASSYGTSGRAKETQYF. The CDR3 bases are TGTGCCAGCAGCTACGGGACTAGCGGGAGGGCCAAGGAGACCCAGTACTTC.

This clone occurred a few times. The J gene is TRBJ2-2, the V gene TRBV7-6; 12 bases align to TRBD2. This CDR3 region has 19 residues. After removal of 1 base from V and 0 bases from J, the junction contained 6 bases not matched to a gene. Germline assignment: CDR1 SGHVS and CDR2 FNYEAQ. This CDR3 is CASSLVRLAGGTNTGELFF. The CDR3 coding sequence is TGTGCCAGCAGCTTAGTGCGTCTAGCGGGAGGGACGAACACCGGGGAGCTGTTTTTT.

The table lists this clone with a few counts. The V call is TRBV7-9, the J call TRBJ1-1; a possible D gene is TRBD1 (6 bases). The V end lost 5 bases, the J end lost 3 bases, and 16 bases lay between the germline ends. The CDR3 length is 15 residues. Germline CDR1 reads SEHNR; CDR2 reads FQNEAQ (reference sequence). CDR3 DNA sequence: TGTGCCAGCAGCGGAATGACAGGATTTTACACTGAAGCTTTCTTT. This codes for CASSGMTGFYTEAFF.

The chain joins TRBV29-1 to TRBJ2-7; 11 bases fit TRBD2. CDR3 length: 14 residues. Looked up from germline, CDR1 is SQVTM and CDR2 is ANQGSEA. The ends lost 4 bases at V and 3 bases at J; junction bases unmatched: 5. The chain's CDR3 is CSVVRLAGIYEQYF. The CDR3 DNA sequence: TGCAGCGTTGTCAGACTAGCGGGAATCTACGAGCAGTACTTC.

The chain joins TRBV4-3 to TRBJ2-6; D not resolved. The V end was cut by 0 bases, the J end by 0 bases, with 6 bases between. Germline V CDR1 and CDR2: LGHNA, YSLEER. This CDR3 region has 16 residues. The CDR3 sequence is CASSQDHSSGANVLTF. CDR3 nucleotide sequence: TGCGCCAGCAGCCAAGATCACAGCTCTGGGGCCAACGTCCTGACTTTC.

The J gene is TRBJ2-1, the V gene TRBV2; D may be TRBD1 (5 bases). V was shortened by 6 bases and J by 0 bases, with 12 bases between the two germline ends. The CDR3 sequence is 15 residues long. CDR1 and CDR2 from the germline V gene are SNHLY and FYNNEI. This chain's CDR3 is CASSSPGISYNEQFF. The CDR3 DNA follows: TGTGCCAGCAGCTCTCCAGGGATCTCCTACAATGAGCAGTTCTTC.

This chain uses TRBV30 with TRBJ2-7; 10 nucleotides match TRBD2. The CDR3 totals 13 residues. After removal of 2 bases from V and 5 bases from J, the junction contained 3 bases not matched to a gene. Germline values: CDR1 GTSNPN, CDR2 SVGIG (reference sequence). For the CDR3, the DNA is TGTGCCTGGAGTACTAGCGGGATCCACGAGCAGTACTTC. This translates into CAWSTSGIHEQYF.

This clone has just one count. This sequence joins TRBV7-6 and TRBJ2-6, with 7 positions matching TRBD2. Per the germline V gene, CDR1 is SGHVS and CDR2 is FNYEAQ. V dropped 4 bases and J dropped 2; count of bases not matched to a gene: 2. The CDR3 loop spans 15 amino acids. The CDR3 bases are TGTGCCAGCAGCTCCCGGGGGGCTGGGGCCAACGTCCTGACTTTC. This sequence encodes CASSSRGAGANVLTF. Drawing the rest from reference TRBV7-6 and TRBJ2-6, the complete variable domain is GAGVSQSPRYKVTKRGQDVALRCDPISGHVSLYWYRQALGQGPEFLTYFNYEAQQDKSGLPNDRFSAERPEGSISTLTIQRTEQRDSAMYRCASSSRGAGANVLTFGAGSRLTVL.

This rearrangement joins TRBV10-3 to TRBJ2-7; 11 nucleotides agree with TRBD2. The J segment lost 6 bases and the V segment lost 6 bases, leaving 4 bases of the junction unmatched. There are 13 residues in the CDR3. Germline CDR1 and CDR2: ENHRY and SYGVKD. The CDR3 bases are TGTGCCATCAGCCCTAGCGGGAGGAGCGAGCAGTACTTC. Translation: CAISPSGRSEQYF.

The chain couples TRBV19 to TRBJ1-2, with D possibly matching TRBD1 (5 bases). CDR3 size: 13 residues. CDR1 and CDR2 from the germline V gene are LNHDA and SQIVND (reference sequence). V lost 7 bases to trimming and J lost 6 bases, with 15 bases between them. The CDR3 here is CASNGLGANGYTF. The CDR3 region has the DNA TGTGCCAGTAATGGTCTAGGGGCTAATGGCTACACCTTC.

The CDR3 here is CATSDTPQDTQYF. The CDR3, as DNA: TGTGCCACCAGTGATACTCCCCAAGATACGCAGTATTTT. The chain employs TRBV24-1 and TRBJ2-3; D is unresolved. The germline V gene encodes CDR1 KGHDR and CDR2 SFDVKD. V lost 3 bases and J 5 bases, leaving 8 bases between the germline ends. The CDR3 length is 13 residues.

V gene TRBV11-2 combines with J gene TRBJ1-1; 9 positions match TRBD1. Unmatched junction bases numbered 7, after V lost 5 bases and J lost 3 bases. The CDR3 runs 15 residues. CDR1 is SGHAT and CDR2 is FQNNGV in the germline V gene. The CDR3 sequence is CASSVQGAGYTEAFF. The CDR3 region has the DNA TGTGCCAGCAGCGTACAGGGGGCAGGTTACACTGAAGCTTTCTTT. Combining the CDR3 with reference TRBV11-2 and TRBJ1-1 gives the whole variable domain EAGVAQSPRYKIIEKRQSVAFWCNPISGHATLYWYQQILGQGPKLLIQFQNNGVVDDSQLPKDRFSAERLKGVDSTLKIQPAKLEDSAVYLCASSVQGAGYTEAFFGQGTRLTVV.

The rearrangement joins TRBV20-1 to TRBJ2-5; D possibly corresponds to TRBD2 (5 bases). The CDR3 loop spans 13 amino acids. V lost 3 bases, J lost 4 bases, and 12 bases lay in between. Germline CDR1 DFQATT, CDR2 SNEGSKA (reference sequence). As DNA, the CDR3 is TGCAGTGCTAGTGGGAGTCGGGGAGAGACCCAGTACTTC. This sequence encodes CSASGSRGETQYF.

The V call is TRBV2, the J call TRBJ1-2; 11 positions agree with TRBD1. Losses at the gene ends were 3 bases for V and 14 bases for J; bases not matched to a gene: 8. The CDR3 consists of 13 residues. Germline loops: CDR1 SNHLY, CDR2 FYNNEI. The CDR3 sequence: CASSDPGQGDPTF. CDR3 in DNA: TGTGCCAGCAGTGATCCGGGACAGGGGGATCCGACCTTC.

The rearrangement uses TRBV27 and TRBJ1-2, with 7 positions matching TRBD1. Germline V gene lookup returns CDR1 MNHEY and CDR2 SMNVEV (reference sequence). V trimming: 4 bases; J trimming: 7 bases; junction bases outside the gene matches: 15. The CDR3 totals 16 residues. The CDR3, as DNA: TGTGCCAGCAGTTCAACAGACAGGGTAATGTTGGGTGGCTACACCTTC. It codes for CASSSTDRVMLGGYTF.

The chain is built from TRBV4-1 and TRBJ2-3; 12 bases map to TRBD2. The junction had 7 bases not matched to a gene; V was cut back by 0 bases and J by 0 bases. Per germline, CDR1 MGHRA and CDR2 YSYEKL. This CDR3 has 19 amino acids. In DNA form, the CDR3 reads TGCGCCAGCAGCCAAGAAGTGGCTAGCGGGAGGGCCAGCACAGATACGCAGTATTTT. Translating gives CASSQEVASGRASTDTQYF.

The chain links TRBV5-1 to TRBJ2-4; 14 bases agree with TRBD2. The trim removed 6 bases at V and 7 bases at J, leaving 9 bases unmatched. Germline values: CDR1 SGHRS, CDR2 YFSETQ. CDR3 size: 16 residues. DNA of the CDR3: TGCGCCAGCACCCCCGCGGGACTAGCGGGAGTGAACATTCAGTACTTC. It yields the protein CASTPAGLAGVNIQYF.

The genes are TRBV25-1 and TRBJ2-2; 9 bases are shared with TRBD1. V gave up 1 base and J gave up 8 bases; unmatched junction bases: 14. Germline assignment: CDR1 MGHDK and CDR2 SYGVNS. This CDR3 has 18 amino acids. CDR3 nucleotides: TGTGCCAGCAGTGAATTGGGGACAGGGCGACGGGCACCGGGGGAGCTGTTTTTT. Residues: CASSELGTGRRAPGELFF.

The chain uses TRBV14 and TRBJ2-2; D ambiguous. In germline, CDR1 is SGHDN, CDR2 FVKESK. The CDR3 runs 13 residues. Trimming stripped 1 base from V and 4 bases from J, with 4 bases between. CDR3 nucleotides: TGTGCCAGCAGCCAAGCATCCACCGGGGAGCTGTTTTTT. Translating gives CASSQASTGELFF.

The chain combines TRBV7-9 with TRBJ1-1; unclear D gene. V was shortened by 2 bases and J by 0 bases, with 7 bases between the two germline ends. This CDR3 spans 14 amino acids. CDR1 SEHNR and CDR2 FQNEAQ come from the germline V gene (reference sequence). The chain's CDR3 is CASSLNRLNTEAFF. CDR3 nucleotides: TGTGCCAGCAGCTTAAACAGACTGAACACTGAAGCTTTCTTT.

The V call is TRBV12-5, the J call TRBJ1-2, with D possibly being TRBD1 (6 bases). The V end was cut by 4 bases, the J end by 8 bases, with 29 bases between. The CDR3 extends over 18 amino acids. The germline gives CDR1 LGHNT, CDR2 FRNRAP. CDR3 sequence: CASGSYRGGRRSIWGYTF. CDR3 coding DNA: TGTGCTAGTGGTTCCTACCGTGGGGGCCGGCGATCGATTTGGGGCTACACCTTC.